These T cell receptor beta chains were read from a single sample in a study of blood T cells in healthy people across ages. TCRdb re-called the 5' RACE reads with MiXCR, one entry per CDR3 protein. This sample has about 670,000 distinct CDR3 sequences, with around 43% found just once. The sequenced sample consisted of blood. The receptors come from a man older than 75 in good health. Each CDR3 is given with its conserved first and last residue. Size values are once, few and many counts, or a class for expanded clones, and some rows have none.

V gene: TRBV25-1; clone size: NA; CDR3 protein: CASSDPSDYGYTF
V gene: TRBV4-1; clone size: many; CDR3 protein: CASSQAPGQGGNEQYF
V gene: TRBV12-3/TRBV12-4; clone size: NA; CDR3 protein: CASRISGGITDTQYF
V gene: TRBV7-3; clone size: NA; CDR3 protein: CASSLMGTGIYEQYF
V gene: TRBV7-2; clone size: NA; CDR3 protein: CASRALANQETQYF
V gene: TRBV10-3; clone size: NA; CDR3 protein: CTISRQKGYGTDTQYF
V gene: TRBV6-1; clone size: NA; CDR3 protein: CASSLDRYYGYTF
V gene: TRBV25-1; clone size: once; CDR3 protein: CASSGPGQGDYGYTF
V gene: TRBV5-1; clone size: few; CDR3 protein: CASSLSPAVSTDTQYF
V gene: TRBV11-2; clone size: few; CDR3 protein: CASSTYGEQFF
V gene: TRBV9; clone size: NA; CDR3 protein: CAGSVVPKPGQGAIGELFF
V gene: TRBV7-2; clone size: NA; CDR3 protein: CASSLNPSIRDRTYEQYF
V gene: TRBV5-5; clone size: NA; CDR3 protein: CASRKEGATRNYEQYF
V gene: TRBV28; clone size: few; CDR3 protein: CASSATTSGTHNEQFF
V gene: TRBV5-1; clone size: NA; CDR3 protein: CASSAGTGESYEQFF
V gene: TRBV27; clone size: NA; CDR3 protein: CASRLGAGRSYTF
V gene: TRBV29-1; clone size: NA; CDR3 protein: CSVEGQNSVTGELFF
V gene: TRBV7-2; clone size: few; CDR3 protein: CASSLDPSGYTF
V gene: TRBV6-6; clone size: NA; CDR3 protein: CATQGKSSYEQYF
V gene: TRBV7-6; clone size: NA; CDR3 protein: CASSLKQSTDTQYF
V gene: TRBV6-5; clone size: NA; CDR3 protein: CASSYSRTSGKETQYF
V gene: TRBV6-2/TRBV6-3; clone size: few; CDR3 protein: CASSPQITSGSNEQYF
V gene: TRBV7-9; clone size: NA; CDR3 protein: CASSPRDSLNTEAFF
V gene: TRBV5-1; clone size: NA; CDR3 protein: CASSLVRGGQNEKLFF
V gene: TRBV7-2; clone size: NA; CDR3 protein: CASSLNQLTGREAFF
V gene: TRBV7-9; clone size: NA; CDR3 protein: CASSLGTGSTGELFF
V gene: TRBV9; clone size: few; CDR3 protein: CASSVVGASDTQYF
V gene: TRBV29-1; clone size: few; CDR3 protein: CSVEDLRTGVPGELFF
V gene: TRBV7-9; clone size: many; CDR3 protein: CASSLSKASGRKTQYF
V gene: TRBV7-3; clone size: NA; CDR3 protein: CASSPQPGTGTEAFF
V gene: TRBV11-1; clone size: NA; CDR3 protein: CASSLNEGRPGELFF
V gene: TRBV28; clone size: NA; CDR3 protein: CASKPGGGGADTQYF
V gene: TRBV20-1; clone size: NA; CDR3 protein: CSGGGRAGETQYF
V gene: TRBV20-1; clone size: NA; CDR3 protein: CSAVRSRGDSPLHF
V gene: TRBV20-1; clone size: NA; CDR3 protein: CSAKTPGIASYNEQFF
V gene: TRBV12-3/TRBV12-4; clone size: NA; CDR3 protein: CASTEPGGASYNEQFF
V gene: TRBV11-3; clone size: NA; CDR3 protein: CASSLDPGGYNEQFF
V gene: TRBV6-5; clone size: NA; CDR3 protein: CACSHPDRAYGYTF
V gene: TRBV7-9; clone size: once; CDR3 protein: CASSSEGHEQYF
V gene: TRBV5-4; clone size: NA; CDR3 protein: CTGSPDSFYEQYF
V gene: TRBV25-1; clone size: many; CDR3 protein: CASSATYEQYF
V gene: TRBV6-6; clone size: NA; CDR3 protein: CASSPTTGWWDTQYF
V gene: TRBV7-2; clone size: NA; CDR3 protein: CASSQPGQGAETQYF
V gene: TRBV7-9; clone size: many; CDR3 protein: CASGSQATGANVLTF
V gene: TRBV20-1; clone size: NA; CDR3 protein: CSARRYKGLAGESSTDTQYF